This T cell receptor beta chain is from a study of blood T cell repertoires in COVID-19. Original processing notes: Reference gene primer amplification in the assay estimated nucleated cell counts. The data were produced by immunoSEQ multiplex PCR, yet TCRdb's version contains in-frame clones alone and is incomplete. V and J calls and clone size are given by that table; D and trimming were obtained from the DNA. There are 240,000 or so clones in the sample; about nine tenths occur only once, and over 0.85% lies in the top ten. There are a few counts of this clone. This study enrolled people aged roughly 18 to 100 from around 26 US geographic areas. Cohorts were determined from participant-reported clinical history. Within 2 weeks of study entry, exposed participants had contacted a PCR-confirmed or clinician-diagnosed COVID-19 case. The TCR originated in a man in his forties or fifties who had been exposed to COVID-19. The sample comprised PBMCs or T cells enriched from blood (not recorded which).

CDR3 protein: CASSLVSLSGNTIYF. As DNA, the CDR3 is TGTGCCAGCAGCTTAGTTAGCCTCTCTGGAAACACCATATATTTT. The chain carries TRBV7-9 and TRBJ1-3; no firm D call. V lost 1 base and J lost 0, with 7 bases in between. Germline loops: CDR1 SEHNR, CDR2 FQNEAQ (reference sequence). The CDR3 loop spans 15 amino acids.